This T cell receptor (beta chain) was identified during a study of blood T cell repertoires in COVID-19. Study background: COVID-19 samples from acute and convalescent phases originated in the United States, Italy and Spain. T cells, B-cell-depleted T cells, or PBMCs provided the cDNA or gDNA that served as material.

This clone was counted between two and nine times. This CDR3 spans 15 amino acids. The junction had 5 bases not matched to a gene; V was cut back by 3 bases and J by 0 bases. Looked up from germline, CDR1 is SGHDT and CDR2 is YYEEEE. Which cohort a participant joined came from the clinical history participants gave. The method was immunoSEQ multiplex PCR; TCRdb's version includes in-frame clones alone and lacks a portion of them. The sample records roughly 380,000 clones, more than 75% being singletons. Sequencing was done on a sample of PBMCs or T cells enriched from blood (not recorded which). This TCR was sampled from a man aged 25-40 years who had recovered from COVID-19. The genes are TRBV5-6 and TRBJ1-1; 7 bases agree with TRBD1. CDR3 DNA sequence: TGTGCCAGCAGCTACAGGGGCACGTTGAACACTGAAGCTTTCTTT. As protein: CASSYRGTLNTEAFF. The variable domain in full, with the rest retrieved from reference TRBV5-6 and TRBJ1-1, is DAGVTQSPTHLIKTRGQQVTLRCSPKSGHDTVSWYQQALGQGPQFIFQYYEEEERQRGNFPDRFSGHQFPNYSSELNVNALLLGDSALYLCASSYRGTLNTEAFFGQGTRLTVV.